The T cell receptor (beta chain) under discussion was sequenced for a study of T cells after yellow fever vaccination. Study-level background: Fractions low in cell number were prepared with SMART-Seq v4 Ultra Low Input.

Conversion of TCR transcripts into cDNA relied on 5'RACE template switching, which added a universal primer site and UMIs. Each CDR3 protein gets one entry after TCRdb re-called the 5' RACE reads with MiXCR. The sample shows 250,000 to 400,000 distinct CDR3 sequences, over 4% of them seen only once. Study results and limitations: Sorted repertoires could include abundant contaminating clonotypes from bulk cells. Booster samples showed a return of most primary-vaccination clones (almost 97% CD4, 85% to 90% CD8).

Ten or more counts support this clonotype. The antigen is undetermined. Germline V gives CDR1 DFQATT, CDR2 SNEGSKA (reference sequence). This CDR3 contains 13 residues. V was trimmed by 5 bases and J by 2 bases, leaving 13 bases between them. This clonotype was obtained from a man aged 18-30 years who received the YFV17D yellow fever vaccine. Sequenced material: PBMCs, taken 5 days after the yellow fever booster vaccination. The genes are TRBV20-1 and TRBJ2-7; D might be TRBD1 or TRBD2, each matching 5 bases. DNA for the CDR3: TGCAGTGCTCCAAAGAGGGACCCCTACGAGCAGTACGTC. This encodes CSAPKRDPYEQYV.